The 12 T cell receptor beta chains in this list originate from one sample, sequenced in a study of Ad26.COV2.S vaccination and SARS-CoV-2 variants. The repertoire was sequenced with immunoSEQ multiplex PCR; TCRdb's copy has only in-frame clones and lacks some. Of about 390,000 clones listed, about nine tenths are singletons. Sample treatment: some 20 received Ad26.COV2.S at low or high dose, single or two shots; about 5 received placebo; per-sample allocation not given. Sampling was performed 63 days after the first vaccine or placebo injection. Sequencing was performed on peripheral blood, taken in a trial of Ad26.COV2.S vaccine versus placebo. The receptors come from a person aged 18-65 years who received the Ad26.COV2.S COVID-19 vaccine or a placebo.

This chain links TRBV5-1 with TRBJ1-2, with 7 bases aligning to TRBD1. CDR3 length: 13 amino acids. Germline CDR1 reads SGHRS; CDR2 reads YFSETQ. With V trimmed by 4 bases and J by 5 bases, 5 bases remained unmatched. The CDR3 region has the DNA TGCGCCAGCAGCACGGACAGGAATTATGGCTACACCTTC. Amino acids: CASSTDRNYGYTF.

This clone showed up just a few times. V usage is TRBV4-1 and J usage is TRBJ2-2, with 9 bases matching TRBD1. Germline CDR1 reads MGHRA; CDR2 reads YSYEKL. The length of the CDR3 is 15 residues. J gave up 5 bases and V 1 base, and 2 bases lay outside the gene matches. Written as DNA, the CDR3 is TGCGCCAGCAGCCAAGTCGGACAGGGGACCGGGGAGCTGTTTTTT. The encoded protein is CASSQVGQGTGELFF.

CDR3 loop: CASSSSASPYNEQFF. The CDR3 DNA reads as TGTGCCAGCAGCTCATCCGCGAGCCCCTACAATGAGCAGTTCTTC. The gene calls are TRBV6-2 or TRBV6-3 and TRBJ2-1; D gene unclear. The CDR3 runs to 15 residues. V lost 6 bases to trimming and J lost 2 bases, with 14 bases between them. The germline V gene has CDR1 MNHEY and CDR2 SVGEGT.

This clone has a single count. J is TRBJ2-6 and V is TRBV6-6; 7 positions agree with TRBD2. The CDR3 loop spans 15 amino acids. Germline CDR1 reads MNHNY; CDR2 reads SVGAGI (reference sequence). The trim removed 3 bases at V and 4 bases at J, leaving 3 bases unmatched. CDR3 sequence: CASSYGLGGANVLTF. The CDR3 DNA sequence: TGTGCCAGCAGTTATGGACTAGGCGGGGCCAACGTCCTGACTTTC.

This chain links TRBV9 with TRBJ1-6, with D possibly TRBD1 on 5 matching bases. Per the germline V gene, CDR1 is SGDLS and CDR2 is YYNGEE. Trimming shortened V by 2 bases and J by 7 bases, and 10 bases separated the two germline ends. The CDR3 totals 14 residues. Written as DNA, the CDR3 is TGTGCCAGCAGCGTGCTGGGGGGGAATTCACCCCTCCACTTT. As protein: CASSVLGGNSPLHF.

V and J are TRBV27 and TRBJ2-1; 12 nucleotides agree with TRBD1. After removal of 4 bases from V and 8 bases from J, the junction contained 6 bases not matched to a gene. Per germline, CDR1 MNHEY and CDR2 SMNVEV (reference sequence). There are 15 residues in the CDR3. The CDR3 reads CASSSGTGGFDEQFF. CDR3 nucleotides: TGTGCCAGCAGTTCCGGGACAGGGGGCTTTGATGAGCAGTTCTTC.

This clone was observed a few times. V usage is TRBV6-5 and J usage is TRBJ2-2; 8 nucleotides match TRBD1. The CDR3 extends over 15 amino acids. Germline CDR1 MNHEY, CDR2 SVGAGI. Trimming took 6 bases from V and 3 from J; bases not matched to a gene: 6. The CDR3 is CASRPGGVDTGELFF. CDR3 DNA sequence: TGTGCCAGCAGGCCAGGGGGCGTGGACACCGGGGAGCTGTTTTTT.

To note about this clone: The sample carries other DNA sequences with the same CDR3. The chain joins TRBV19 to TRBJ1-2; 8 nucleotides agree with TRBD1. CDR1 and CDR2 (germline): LNHDA, SQIVND (reference sequence). The trim removed 5 bases at V and 1 base at J, leaving 9 bases unmatched. This CDR3 has 16 amino acids. The CDR3 coding sequence is TGTGCCAGTAGTCTTGGGACAGGTAGTGTTAACTATGGCTACACCTTC. Its protein is CASSLGTGSVNYGYTF.

V and J are TRBV7-2 and TRBJ1-2, with 7 bases lining up with TRBD1. There are 14 residues in the CDR3. Trimming removed 0 bases from V and 4 bases from J; junction bases left unmatched: 2. The germline V gene encodes CDR1 SGHTA and CDR2 FQGNSA. The CDR3 region has the DNA TGTGCCAGCAGCTTAGCGACAGGGCCCTATGGCTACACCTTC. Residues: CASSLATGPYGYTF.

The chain carries TRBV7-7 and TRBJ2-1; 14 bases fit TRBD2. This CDR3 is built from 17 residues. Trimming removed 5 bases from V and 4 bases from J; junction bases left unmatched: 7. Germline lookup yields CDR1 SSHAT and CDR2 FNYEAQ (reference sequence). CDR3 amino acids: CASSPGLAGARYNEQFF. The CDR3 region has the DNA TGTGCCAGCAGCCCGGGACTAGCGGGGGCCCGTTACAATGAGCAGTTCTTC.

The J gene is TRBJ2-7, the V gene TRBV27; possibly TRBD1 or TRBD2 for D (5 bases each). V lost 6 bases, J lost 0 bases, and 15 bases lay in between. The CDR3 totals 15 residues. Germline V gene data show CDR1 as MNHEY and CDR2 as SMNVEV (reference sequence). In nucleotides, the CDR3 is TGTGCCAGCAGCCCAGGGATTACTAGCTCCTACGAGCAGTACTTC. It specifies CASSPGITSSYEQYF.

The chain uses TRBV5-1 and TRBJ1-1, with 8 bases identical to TRBD1. The CDR3 loop spans 21 amino acids. The J segment lost 0 bases and the V segment lost 4 bases, leaving 23 bases of the junction unmatched. Germline V lookup: CDR1 SGHRS, CDR2 YFSETQ. CDR3: CASSPGQGVGVGERMNTEAFF. The DNA of the CDR3 is TGCGCCAGCAGCCCCGGACAGGGTGTGGGGGTAGGCGAGCGCATGAACACTGAAGCTTTCTTT.